This T cell receptor (beta chain) was obtained from a study of metastatic and nonmetastatic thyroid tumors. Study at large: Across blood and tumor or nodule tissue, repertoires from malignant and benign thyroid patients were compared with one another. Notes on the study in general: When malignant thyroid tumors were compared with benign nodules, TCR beta diversity was reportedly significantly higher in the malignant tumors. This held in both blood and tumor samples.

The trim removed 0 bases at V and 5 bases at J, leaving 8 bases unmatched. CDR1 MGHRA and CDR2 YSYEKL come from the germline V gene. The CDR3 runs to 16 residues. TCRdb re-clonotyped the PCR reads through MiXCR. Of some 33,000 clones in the sample, roughly 22% were seen once. This clone was detected many times. Its antigen is unknown. No patient had received any treatment before thyroid surgery. Material: tumor tissue. The TCR was taken from a male donor with papillary thyroid cancer or a benign thyroid nodule (not recorded which). Some clones in this sample may be carry-over from other donors' samples. V and J are TRBV4-1 and TRBJ2-3; 7 bases align to TRBD2. The CDR3 coding sequence is TGCGCCAGCAGCCAAGATCGGGCGGGAGCTCAAGATACGCAGTATTTT. Translating gives CASSQDRAGAQDTQYF.